This T cell receptor beta chain was sequenced during a study of blood T cell repertoires in COVID-19. About the research overall: Some COVID-19 samples were acute and others convalescent; all came from the United States, Italy and Spain. T cells, B-cell-depleted T cells, or PBMCs provided the cDNA or gDNA that served as material.

Participant ages covered roughly 18 to 89 years across 24 US areas. Cohort placement rested on clinical history that participants reported themselves. Assay used: immunoSEQ multiplex PCR; TCRdb lists only in-frame clones, some missing. The data show approximately 140,000 clones, 80% to 85% seen once. The specimen sequenced was PBMCs or T cells enriched from blood (not recorded which). This receptor was taken from a woman in her forties or fifties who had been exposed to COVID-19.

The DNA of the CDR3 is TGTGCCAGCGCTCACTTGAGAAGGGGGCCCCCTGAAGCTTTCTTT. Protein sequence: CASAHLRRGPPEAFF. The chain is built from TRBV6-5 and TRBJ1-1; 7 nucleotides match TRBD1. The V gene end was trimmed by 8 bases and the J gene end by 6 bases; junction bases not matched to a gene: 15. The CDR3 has 15 residues. Germline V gene data show CDR1 as MNHEY and CDR2 as SVGAGI.